A few counts support the clone carrying this TCR beta chain. The data originate from a study of metastatic and nonmetastatic thyroid tumors. The CDR3 loop spans 13 amino acids. Between the trimmed V and J ends, which lost 6 bases and 2 bases, there was a span of 10 bases. Germline CDR1 and CDR2: PRHDT and FYEKMQ (reference sequence). TCRdb re-called the PCR reads with MiXCR. The data contain about 64,000 clones, 4% to 4.5% of them singletons. Thyroid surgery was preceded by no treatment in any patient. The origin of this receptor is a female donor with papillary thyroid cancer or a benign thyroid nodule (not recorded which). Some clones in this sample may be carry-over from other donors' samples. The sample was blood. The rearrangement links TRBV13 to TRBJ1-2; perhaps TRBD1 as D (6 bases). Written as DNA, the CDR3 is TGTGCCAGCAGTTCACAGGGAAACTATGGCTACACCTTC. Translating gives CASSSQGNYGYTF.